This TCR beta chain was sequenced in a study of tumor and adjacent non-tumor tissue in lung cancer. Trimming shortened V by 4 bases and J by 8 bases, and 17 bases separated the two germline ends. This CDR3 spans 14 amino acids. CDR1 is SGHNT and CDR2 is YENEEA in the germline V gene. No cell sorting was done before RNA was extracted from the tissue. More than 3 cm separated this lung sample from the edge of the tumor. The library came from three nested PCR rounds adapted from ARM-PCR protocols. Using its own MiXCR run on the multiplex PCR reads, TCRdb lists one record per CDR3 protein. The sample consists of 60,000 to 85,000 distinct CDR3 sequences, approximately 82% of them appearing once.

This TCR was recovered from an older man with non-small cell lung cancer. The sample taken for sequencing was distant non-tumor lung tissue. The J gene is TRBJ1-2, the V gene TRBV11-3; D not resolved. CDR3 sequence reads: CASSSPTRAGGYTF. The CDR3 nucleotides are TGTGCCAGCAGCTCCCCGACAAGGGCGGGAGGCTACACCTTC.